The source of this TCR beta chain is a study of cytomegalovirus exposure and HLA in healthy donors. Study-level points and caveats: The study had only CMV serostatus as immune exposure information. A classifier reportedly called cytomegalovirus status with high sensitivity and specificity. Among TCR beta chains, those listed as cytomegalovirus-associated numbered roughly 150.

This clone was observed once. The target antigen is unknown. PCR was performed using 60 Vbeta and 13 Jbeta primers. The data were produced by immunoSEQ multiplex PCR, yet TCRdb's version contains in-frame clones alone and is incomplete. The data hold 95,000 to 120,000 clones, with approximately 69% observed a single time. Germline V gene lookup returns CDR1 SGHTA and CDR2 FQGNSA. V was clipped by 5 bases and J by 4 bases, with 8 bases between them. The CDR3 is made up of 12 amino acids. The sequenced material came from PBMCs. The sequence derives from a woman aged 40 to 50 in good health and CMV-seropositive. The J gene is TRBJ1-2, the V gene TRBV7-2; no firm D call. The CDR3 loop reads CASSRSFYGYTF. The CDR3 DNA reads TGTGCCAGCAGCCGGTCCTTCTATGGCTACACCTTC.